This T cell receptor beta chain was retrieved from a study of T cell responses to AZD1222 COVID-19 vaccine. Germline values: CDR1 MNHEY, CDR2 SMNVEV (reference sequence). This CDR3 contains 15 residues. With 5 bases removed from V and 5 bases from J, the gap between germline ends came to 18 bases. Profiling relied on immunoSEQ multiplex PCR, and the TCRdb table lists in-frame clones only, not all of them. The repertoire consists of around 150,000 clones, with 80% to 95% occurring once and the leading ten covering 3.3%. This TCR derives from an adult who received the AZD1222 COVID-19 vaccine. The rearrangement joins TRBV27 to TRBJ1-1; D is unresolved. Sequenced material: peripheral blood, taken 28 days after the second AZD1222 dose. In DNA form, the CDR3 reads TGTGCCAGCAGTGAAATTGAAGCAGGCCGGACTGAAGCTTTCTTT. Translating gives CASSEIEAGRTEAFF.